This T cell receptor beta chain comes out of a study of CD8+ T cells in alopecia areata. Regarding the study as a whole: In patients, TCRs were shared less clearly than in mice, and HLA may possibly be involved.

The CDR3 spans 14 residues. The germline V gene has CDR1 SQVTM and CDR2 ANQGSEA. V was cut by 8 bases and J by 8 bases, with 21 bases left in between. As to this clone: As yet, its antigen is unknown.

Extraction and reverse transcription of RNA yielded cDNA as the sequencing template. Generated by immunoSEQ multiplex PCR, the TCRdb table keeps only in-frame clones and is missing some. The table has roughly 150,000 clones, about two thirds seen once; the top ten hold 35% to 40%. This TCR was recovered from a human donor in good health. V gene TRBV29-1 combines with J gene TRBJ2-2; tentatively, D is TRBD2 (5 bases). The material sequenced was CD8+ T cells sorted from blood. CDR3 nucleotide sequence: TGCAGCTCATCACCGGTTGGGGAGAGGGGGGAGCTGTTTTTT. Translating it yields CSSSPVGERGELFF.